The 20 T cell receptor beta chains in this list originate from one sample, sequenced in a study of T cell changes during pregnancy in multiple sclerosis (dated by TCRdb to the late 2010s). The library was built by means of the immunoSEQ multiplex PCR assay. Entries here come from immuneACCESS through TCRdb and include only in-frame sequences with V and J called. Some clones fail to appear in such tables; in the studies checked, an unresolved V gene covers under half of the shortfall, and the cause of the remainder is unknown. For this sample the table gives roughly 89,000 clones, of which 80% to 95% were detected only once. Approximately 4.7% of the sample rests with the top ten. The sample was peripheral blood, taken in the first trimester of pregnancy. These receptors all come from a female donor with multiple sclerosis, enrolled in a pregnancy study.

The rearrangement uses TRBV7-9 and TRBJ1-5, with TRBD1 identical over 7 bases. Germline CDR1 reads SEHNR; CDR2 reads FQNEAQ (reference sequence). The V and J ends lost 5 bases and 5 bases, in that order; junction bases with no gene match: 6. The CDR3 length is 14 residues. CDR3: CASSVGQRDQPQHF. The CDR3 DNA reads as TGTGCCAGCAGCGTGGGACAGAGGGATCAGCCCCAGCATTTT.

This clone came up once. The J gene is TRBJ2-3, the V gene TRBV27; maybe TRBD2 (6 bases). The CDR3 covers 13 residues. Germline loops: CDR1 MNHEY, CDR2 SMNVEV (reference sequence). V was trimmed by 4 bases and J by 6 bases, leaving 11 bases between them. The CDR3 nucleotides are TGTGCCAGCAGTTCCTCCCGGGGGGATACGCAGTATTTT. It encodes CASSSSRGDTQYF.

V is TRBV20-1 and J is TRBJ2-2, with D perhaps TRBD1 (6 bases). V lost 5 bases, J lost 6 bases, and 7 bases lay in between. Germline V CDR1 and CDR2: DFQATT, SNEGSKA (reference sequence). This CDR3 spans 11 amino acids. The CDR3 nucleotides read TGCAGTGCTGAGGGGGCCGGGGAGCTGTTTTTT. The encoded protein is CSAEGAGELFF.

V gene TRBV13 combines with J gene TRBJ1-3; no definite D call. Germline CDR1 and CDR2: PRHDT and FYEKMQ (reference sequence). There are 15 residues in the CDR3. The V gene lost 4 bases and the J gene lost 0 bases, with 10 bases spanning the gap. Here the CDR3 reads CASSSEANSGNTIYF. The DNA of the CDR3 is TGTGCCAGCAGCTCCGAGGCCAACTCTGGAAACACCATATATTTT.

This clone was observed a single time. This chain uses TRBV6-5 with TRBJ2-1, with D possibly being TRBD1 (6 bases). V was shortened by 6 bases and J by 6 bases, with 12 bases between the two germline ends. The germline V gene encodes CDR1 MNHEY and CDR2 SVGAGI. This CDR3 has 13 residues. This CDR3 reads CASRSGTPNEQFF. In nucleotides, the CDR3 is TGTGCCAGCAGATCCGGGACACCCAATGAGCAGTTCTTC.

V is TRBV2 and J is TRBJ2-1, with 7 bases identical to TRBD2. CDR3 length: 14 amino acids. Germline assignment: CDR1 SNHLY and CDR2 FYNNEI. Trimming at V came to 6 bases and at J to 9 bases, leaving 11 bases not matched to a gene. CDR3 protein: CASREGAGVGEQFF. CDR3 coding DNA: TGTGCCAGCAGAGAGGGTGCGGGGGTGGGTGAGCAGTTCTTC.

V gene TRBV6-5 combines with J gene TRBJ2-1, with 10 bases identical to TRBD2. The CDR3 runs 15 residues. CDR1 MNHEY and CDR2 SVGAGI come from the germline V gene. The V gene end was trimmed by 5 bases and the J gene end by 4 bases; junction bases not matched to a gene: 5. The CDR3 reads CASSPEAGGYNEQFF. The CDR3 DNA reads TGTGCCAGCAGTCCCGAAGCGGGGGGGTACAATGAGCAGTTCTTC.

The genes are TRBV9 and TRBJ2-7; the match to TRBD1 covers 8 bases. The CDR3 consists of 14 residues. V lost 8 bases to trimming and J lost 4 bases; unmatched junction nucleotides: 11. Germline CDR1 SGDLS, CDR2 YYNGEE. This CDR3 reads CASSQGAQTYEQYF. CDR3 nucleotides: TGTGCCAGTTCCCAGGGGGCGCAAACTTACGAGCAGTACTTC.

The chain employs TRBV10-3 and TRBJ2-3; 12 positions match TRBD1. V lost 0 bases to trimming and J lost 5 bases; unmatched junction nucleotides: 9. This CDR3 has 18 amino acids. The germline gives CDR1 ENHRY, CDR2 SYGVKD. The DNA of the CDR3 is TGTGCCATCAGTGAGTCGGGCGGGGGGACAGGGGGCAGAGATACGCAGTATTTT. Encoded protein: CAISESGGGTGGRDTQYF.

The rearrangement uses TRBV14 and TRBJ2-5; unclear D gene. The CDR3 loop spans 12 amino acids. Trimming shortened V by 5 bases and J by 5 bases, and 9 bases separated the two germline ends. CDR1 SGHDN and CDR2 FVKESK come from the germline V gene. CDR3 sequence reads: CASSTNRETQYF. CDR3 DNA sequence: TGTGCCAGCAGCACGAATCGGGAGACCCAGTACTTC.

This chain uses TRBV6-9 with TRBJ1-2; TRBD1 matches at 11 bases. Trimming cost V 2 bases and J 5 bases; bases outside gene matches: 19. In germline, CDR1 is MNHGY, CDR2 SVAAGI. There are 20 residues in the CDR3. CDR3 sequence: CASSYITGEGQGVESYGYTF. DNA of the CDR3: TGTGCCAGCAGTTATATTACAGGAGAGGGACAGGGGGTCGAGAGTTATGGCTACACCTTC.

This clone was detected only once. The J gene is TRBJ2-1, the V gene TRBV30; D is perhaps TRBD1 (6 bases). Per the germline V gene, CDR1 is GTSNPN and CDR2 is SVGIG (reference sequence). This CDR3 is 16 amino acids long. The germline V and J ends were trimmed by 0 bases and 0 bases, with 12 bases remaining between them. This CDR3 is CAWSVPQGDSYNEQFF. The CDR3 region has the DNA TGTGCCTGGAGTGTACCACAGGGCGACTCCTACAATGAGCAGTTCTTC.

The rearrangement links TRBV7-3 to TRBJ2-2; 8 bases are a match to TRBD2. The CDR3 is 17 amino acids. CDR1 is SGHTA, CDR2 FQGTGA, per germline. V shed 5 bases and J 0 bases; nucleotides not matched to a gene: 8. Here the CDR3 reads CASSPSGAGANTGELFF. CDR3 in DNA: TGTGCCAGCAGCCCCTCGGGAGCGGGAGCGAACACCGGGGAGCTGTTTTTT.

The gene calls are TRBV25-1 and TRBJ2-5, with a possible D match to TRBD2 (7 bases). The CDR3 consists of 15 residues. Germline V gene data show CDR1 as MGHDK and CDR2 as SYGVNS. V was clipped by 4 bases and J by 5 bases, with 17 bases between them. CDR3 in DNA: TGTGCCAGCAGTGCCCTCGGGGGGCGGTGGGAGACCCAGTACTTC. It translates to CASSALGGRWETQYF.

The chain uses TRBV27 and TRBJ1-5; 7 bases are shared with TRBD1. Germline lookup yields CDR1 MNHEY and CDR2 SMNVEV (reference sequence). This CDR3 has 15 residues. The V and J ends lost 2 bases and 4 bases, in that order; junction bases with no gene match: 5. The chain's CDR3 is CASSLIGQVNQPQHF. Here the CDR3 DNA reads TGTGCCAGCAGTTTAATTGGACAGGTGAATCAGCCCCAGCATTTT.

The chain is built from TRBV16 and TRBJ1-1, with D perhaps matching TRBD1 (5 bases). The V and J ends lost 5 bases and 1 base respectively, with 11 bases between them. CDR3 length: 14 residues. Germline CDR1 and CDR2: KGHSY and FQNENV. This CDR3 is CASSAPGGNTEAFF. The CDR3 coding sequence is TGTGCCAGCAGCGCCCCCGGGGGGAACACTGAAGCTTTCTTT.

The V gene is TRBV15, the J gene TRBJ2-5, with D perhaps being TRBD1 or TRBD2 (6 bases each). The CDR3 runs to 17 residues. Looked up from germline, CDR1 is LNHNV and CDR2 is YYDKDF (reference sequence). Trimming removed 5 bases at V and 5 bases at J, with 24 bases between. In nucleotides, the CDR3 is TGTGCCACCAGCGGAGGGGGAGTTTCTCCAAGAGGGGAGACCCAGTACTTC. Its protein product is CATSGGGVSPRGETQYF.

The V call is TRBV29-1, the J call TRBJ2-7; TRBD2 matches 11 bases. The length of the CDR3 is 14 residues. From germline, CDR1 is SQVTM and CDR2 ANQGSEA. J was trimmed by 6 bases and V by 6 bases; bases with no gene match: 10. The CDR3 DNA reads as TGCAGCGTCGACACTAGCGGGGGAAAAGGCGAGCAGTACTTC. As protein: CSVDTSGGKGEQYF.

The V gene is TRBV29-1, the J gene TRBJ1-1; D is perhaps TRBD1 (6 bases). The CDR3 covers 12 residues. The germline V gene has CDR1 SQVTM and CDR2 ANQGSEA. Trimming stripped 7 bases from V and 0 bases from J, with 9 bases between. CDR3 sequence reads: CSGRGMNTEAFF. For the CDR3, the DNA is TGCAGCGGCAGGGGTATGAACACTGAAGCTTTCTTT.

The genes are TRBV21-1 and TRBJ1-5; no check of the table's D call, TRBD1, against the DNA was made. TRBV21-1 is listed as a pseudogene. This CDR3 has 14 residues. The CDR3 DNA reads as TGTGCCAGCAGCAATCACAGGGACAATCAGCCCCAGCATTTT. Translated, it gives CASSNHRDNQPQHF.